This record concerns one T cell receptor (beta chain) sequence. This record comes from a study of blood T cell repertoires in COVID-19. Study context: The origin of the acute and convalescent COVID-19 samples was the United States, Italy and Spain.

V lost 6 bases and J lost 5, with 16 bases in between. The CDR3 length is 14 residues. Germline assignment: CDR1 ENHRY and CDR2 SYGVKD. In the original workflow: How many nucleated cells were present was estimated from reference gene primer amplification. Profiled with immunoSEQ multiplex PCR; TCRdb holds only in-frame clones, not every one. V and J calls and clone size are as listed in that table; D and trimming were resolved from the DNA. The sample holds around 300,000 clones, more than 75% seen once. The sample consisted of peripheral blood. The clonotype was recovered from a woman between 45 and 60 years old with active or convalescent COVID-19. The chain recombines TRBV10-3 with TRBJ1-1; D might be TRBD1 (6 bases). The CDR3 bases are TGTGCCATCAGCTTGGACAGTAGAGGGACTGAAGCTTTCTTT. Protein product: CAISLDSRGTEAFF.